This entry lists 6 T cell receptor beta chains sequenced from one sample in a study of T cells in localized non-small cell lung cancer (dated by TCRdb to the early 2020s). The method behind the library was the immunoSEQ multiplex PCR assay. TCRdb provides this immuneACCESS table in a form limited to in-frame rearrangements. Some clones are lacking; in checked studies, under half of them reflect an unresolved V gene, and why the rest are absent is not known. The sample table lists about 34,000 clones, around nine tenths of them with a count of one. The top ten clonotypes cover 3.5% to 5% of the sample. The material sequenced was peripheral blood, taken before any cancer treatment. The receptor set was obtained from a woman aged 35-70 years with stage I lung adenocarcinoma.

This chain links TRBV9 with TRBJ2-5; D gene unclear. CDR3 length: 14 amino acids. Germline loops: CDR1 SGDLS, CDR2 YYNGEE. The V gene lost 1 base and the J gene lost 0 bases, with 7 bases spanning the gap. CDR3 DNA: TGTGCCAGCAGCGTAAGCTCTTACCAAGAGACCCAGTACTTC. Residues: CASSVSSYQETQYF.

This chain uses TRBV11-2 with TRBJ1-3; D uncertain. Germline V gene data show CDR1 as SGHAT and CDR2 as FQNNGV. V dropped 1 base and J dropped 7 bases, with 8 bases sitting between them. CDR3 length: 13 residues. CDR3 residues: CASSLALGNTIYF. CDR3 DNA sequence: TGTGCCAGCAGCTTAGCTTTAGGGAACACCATATATTTT.

This clone has a single count. The rearrangement joins TRBV18 to TRBJ2-3, with D unclear. This CDR3 has 13 residues. CDR1 is KGHSH and CDR2 is LQKENI in the germline V gene. The germline V and J ends were trimmed by 2 bases and 6 bases, with 9 bases remaining between them. Here the CDR3 DNA reads TGTGCCAGCTCACCAGCCCGGTCGGATACGCAGTATTTT. Its protein is CASSPARSDTQYF.

The chain uses TRBV13 and TRBJ2-1, with TRBD2 identical over 7 bases. The CDR3 covers 14 residues. Germline V gene sequence: CDR1 PRHDT, CDR2 FYEKMQ (reference sequence). With 6 bases clipped from V and 7 bases from J, the junction kept 9 bases outside the gene matches. This CDR3 reads CASSSSRDYNEQFF. The CDR3 DNA follows: TGTGCCAGCAGTTCAAGCCGGGACTATAATGAGCAGTTCTTC.

This chain joins TRBV19 and TRBJ1-3; D might be TRBD1 (6 bases). This CDR3 spans 15 amino acids. The V end was cut by 4 bases, the J end by 0 bases, with 10 bases between. Germline V gene lookup returns CDR1 LNHDA and CDR2 SQIVND (reference sequence). The CDR3 loop reads CASSTRDNSGNTIYF. The CDR3 region has the DNA TGTGCCAGTAGTACCCGGGACAACTCTGGAAACACCATATATTTT.

The chain links TRBV11-3 to TRBJ2-7, with D unclear. There are 12 residues in the CDR3. Trimming took 4 bases from V and 1 from J, leaving 5 bases between them. Germline assignment: CDR1 SGHNT and CDR2 YENEEA. The CDR3 nucleotides are TGTGCCAGCAGCTCCAATTCCTACGAGCAGTACTTC. Amino acids: CASSSNSYEQYF.